This TCR beta chain was retrieved from a study of CD8+ T cells in alopecia areata (dated by TCRdb to 2016 to 2019). Study-level background: The treated patients took part in an open-label pilot trial in which moderate-to-severe alopecia areata was treated with oral tofacitinib at 5 to 10 mg twice daily. Patients received tofacitinib for 6 to 18 months and were then followed off drug for 6 months to check for delayed response and recurrence. In treated patients, disease severity was measured using the SALT score, which gives the percentage of scalp surface area affected. High-throughput TCRbeta sequencing was used to examine T cell clonal expansion in alopecia areata in both the C3H/HeJ mouse model and human patients. In humans, TCRbeta sequencing was performed on scalp tissue and on sorted CD4+ and CD8+ peripheral blood T cells from healthy controls and from patients with patchy or totalis/universalis alopecia areata. Tofacitinib-treated patients had biopsies at baseline and at 4 and 24 weeks of treatment, with a later scalp biopsy in several patients. Scalp clonality was compared among normal scalp (n=4), patchy alopecia areata scalp (n=8), and alopecia totalis/universalis scalp (n=8). RNA came from the PAXgene miRNA kit for fixed scalp, the miRNeasy kit for PBMCs, and the RNeasy kit for mouse skin. Amplification of TCRbeta CDR3 regions was done by immunoSEQ multiplex PCR using 35 Vbeta forward primers and 13 Jbeta reverse primers.

The germline V gene specifies SQVTM as CDR1 and ANQGSEA as CDR2. Compared with germline, V lacks 4 bases and J lacks 4 bases; bases without a gene match: 3. CDR3 length: 12 amino acids, cysteine to phenylalanine. Solely the CDR3 DNA is kept, with 36 bases framed from the first base. General findings and caveats noted by the study authors: Unlike mouse skin, where gammadelta T cells dominate, normal human skin contains resident alphabeta T cells that get sequenced too, which complicates analysis of the scalp TCR repertoire. Lesional scalp, especially in alopecia totalis/universalis, showed higher clonality and more expanded CD8+ clones than normal scalp, suggesting antigenic drive. Compared with mice, TCR sequences shared between patients were less clear, possibly partly because of HLA diversity across the patient population. With tofacitinib, both scalp clonality and the number of expanded CD8+ clones among the top 100 scalp clones went down significantly. Because the treated cohort was small and had just a single nonresponder, larger studies are needed to establish links between baseline CD8+ expansion and response. During tofacitinib treatment, many expanded lesional clones remained in scalp and blood, and this persistence may partly explain relapse after treatment is stopped.

To prepare the library, the immunoSEQ multiplex PCR assay was applied. RNA was extracted from all samples and reverse transcribed into cDNA, which served as template for TCR sequencing. First-strand cDNA was synthesized using SuperScript III with a 2:1 mix of oligo-dT and random hexamers. A synthetic immune receptor repertoire was used to measure amplification bias, and any remaining bias was corrected computationally. On the study's bioinformatics: After raw reads were preprocessed to remove errors, the CDR3 was defined following IMGT conventions as running from the conserved cysteine to phenylalanine. Clonality was computed as 1 minus the Shannon entropy, with the entropy normalized by log2 of the number of productive unique TCRs. CD4 or CD8 identity of scalp clones was inferred by cross-referencing scalp TCRbeta sequences with sorted blood CD4 and CD8 repertoires. TCRdb retrieved this table from immuneACCESS and kept in-frame rearrangements only. Not all clones are present; in checked studies, unresolved V genes account for under half, and no reason is known for the remainder. The DNA was the basis for D and trimming; V, J and clone size are from that table. The sample table holds roughly 210,000 clones, of which around two fifths were seen once. Around 3% of the sample comes from the top ten.

Points on this clone: This receptor's antigen is unknown. Per-base quality was not reported, and no clone a single base away is much larger than it.

In light of the paper, this sample's treatment or condition label describes: oral pan-JAK inhibitor, 5-10 mg twice daily. Lesional scalp punch biopsies and peripheral blood were obtained from alopecia areata patients. After PBMCs were isolated by density centrifugation and stained for CD3, CD4 and CD8, a FACSAria was used to sort CD4+ and CD8+ T cells. The sequence derives from a human donor with alopecia areata. The rearrangement joined TRBV29-1 to TRBJ1-1; TRBD1 lines up with 7 middle nucleotides. The material sequenced was CD4+ T cells sorted from blood, taken around week 37, from a patient treated with tofacitinib. The DNA is as follows: TGCAGCGTTGGGAACAGGGGCACTGAAGCTTTCTTT. Translated, it reads CSVGNRGTEAFF.